This T cell receptor beta chain was identified during a study of vaccination and CD4 T cells after COVID-19 (dated by TCRdb to the early 2020s). In the study overall: Every convalescent patient had a positive nasal swab PCR test for SARS-CoV-2, with mild disease in nine patients and severe disease in one. In control cultures, a CEFX viral epitope pool was used as positive control, an HIV-1 Nef peptide pool was used as negative control, or no peptide was added. The spike-specific CD4+ TCR repertoire was compared before and after mRNA vaccination in approximately ten COVID-19 convalescent patients and several infection-naive healthy vaccine recipients. Overlapping spike peptide pools from SARS-CoV-2 and from the common cold coronaviruses HCoV-NL63, HCoV-OC43 and HCoV-229E were used as culture stimuli. Each participant got two doses of either the Pfizer-BioNTech BNT162b2 vaccine (n=8) or the Moderna mRNA-1273 vaccine (n=2). Post-vaccine blood samples were obtained a median of around 67 days after the second vaccine dose, with a range of about 12 to 241 days. Six males and four females were included in the convalescent cohort, with two Hispanic individuals, seven Caucasians, two Asians and one multiracial person represented. Post-COVID blood samples were collected from convalescent patients a median of approximately 93 days after diagnosis, with a range of roughly 35 to 170 days.

Concerning this clonotype itself: This clone's antigen is unknown. Nothing much larger sits one base from this clone, and base qualities are not available.

The library came from PCR. At the Johns Hopkins FTIC core, DNA from the cultured CD4+ T cells underwent TCR sequencing with the Oncomine TCR Beta short-read assay. The QIAamp micro DNA kit was used to extract genomic DNA from the cultured CD4+ T cells. Oncomine TCR Beta libraries from cultured CD4+ T cells were pooled using unique dual indexes and sequenced on an Illumina iSeq 100. As for the authors' bioinformatics: Non-productive sequences were removed, and CDR3s that did not start with C, did not end with F or W, or were shorter than 7 amino acids were discarded. Antigen-specific clonotypes were identified using the MANAFEST web application through comparison of peptide-stimulated wells with reference and other culture wells. Positive clones required FDR below 0.05, an odds ratio above 5, and productive frequency above 0.1% in at least two of three replicate wells. A clonotype counted as cross-reactive if it showed significant expansion both in the SARS-CoV-2 spike wells and in at least one common cold coronavirus spike condition. CDR3 homology was assessed with Levenshtein distances (stringdist) and unrooted phylogenetic trees (ape) in R version 3.6.1. TCRdb redid the processing of the public reads, applying fastp at Q25 and MiXCR, and retained in-frame beta chains. Rows are combined by CDR3 protein, so each entry shows the most common genes and DNA. Here the V and J calls rest on TCRdb's processing, not on the authors' analysis. Counted in this sample were about 18,000 distinct CDR3 sequences; about half of them appeared once. Jointly, the top ten make up approximately 17% of the sample.

The paper as a whole reports these results and caveats: Of the vaccine-specific clones found in convalescent patients, nearly all (304 of 307) were mono-reactive for SARS-CoV-2 spike instead of being cross-reactive with common cold coronaviruses. Among the post-vaccine SARS-CoV-2-reactive clones in convalescent patients, a median about 86% showed up only after vaccination, which suggests vaccine-specific priming. The study included relatively few convalescent patients and did not analyze early timepoints after natural infection. Although the median number of SARS-CoV-2-reactive clonotypes went up from some 23 after infection to roughly 40 after vaccination, the increase was not significant.

Trimming costs V 5 bases and J 8 bases, and their ends lie 13 bases apart. The germline V gene encodes CDR1 SGHNT and CDR2 YENEEA. The CDR3 measures 12 amino acids from cysteine to phenylalanine. Just the 36-base CDR3 DNA is kept, in frame starting at base 1. Read against the paper, the sample's treatment or condition label means: roughly ten-day PBMC culture with coronavirus spike peptide pools or control peptides (ViraFEST assay). To expand antigen-specific T cells with peptide pools and then pick out the expanded clonotypes through TCR sequencing, the study relied on the ViraFEST assay. The convalescent patients' positive SARS-CoV-2 PCR tests were from March to December 2020, which was before the Alpha, Beta and Delta variants emerged in the United States. Each well held approximately 2 million PBMCs cultured in IMDM containing about 5% human AB serum and around 9.2 IU/ml IL-2, with around 9.2 ug/ml peptide pools added. On days 3 and 7, half of the culture medium was replaced with fresh IL-2-containing medium. CD4+ T cells were isolated after less than twelve days of culture through negative selection using the EasySep CD4+ T cell isolation kit. Ficoll-Paque Plus gradient centrifugation was used to isolate PBMCs from whole blood, and the isolated PBMCs were then either used fresh or cryopreserved at -140C. Culture conditions were generally each tested in triplicate wells.

The chain links TRBV11-3 with TRBJ2-7; the best D guess is TRBD2, with 6 bases matching. The material sequenced was CD4+ T cells from blood, cultured in vitro, taken before SARS-CoV-2 vaccination. The clonotype was recovered from a human donor who had recovered from COVID-19. CDR3 region: CASSRELTKQYF. DNA sequence: TGTGCCAGCAGCCGGGAGCTTACGAAGCAGTACTTC.